This is a list of T cell receptor beta chains from one sample in a study of blood T cell repertoires in COVID-19. Repertoires were generated with immunoSEQ multiplex PCR, while TCRdb's copy carries only in-frame clones and drops some. The sample contains roughly 40,000 clones, roughly 79% of which appear only once. The specimen was peripheral blood. The origin of the receptors is a woman older than 75 with acute or convalescent COVID-19. The CDR3 runs from the conserved cysteine through the conserved F or W.

J gene | V gene | CDR3 protein
TRBJ2-7 | TRBV18 | CASSPAEGATEQYF
TRBJ2-3 | TRBV4-1 | CASSQGVSGSGIDTQYF
TRBJ2-2 | TRBV7-2 | CASSLAGQGGFRELFF
TRBJ2-5 | TRBV24-1 | CATSAGSQETQYF
TRBJ1-1 | TRBV19 | CASSQQTNTEAFF
TRBJ2-3 | TRBV7-9 | CASSLIAGVADTQYF
TRBJ2-3 | TRBV18 | CASSPPDRTSTDTQYF
TRBJ2-5 | TRBV24-1 | CATSDASLETQYF
TRBJ2-7 | TRBV5-1 | CASSSSPGQYTEQYF
TRBJ2-4 | TRBV4-1 | CASSQPLAGVLKGKNIQYF
TRBJ2-1 | TRBV11-3 | CASSASGGAEVYNEQFF
TRBJ1-1 | TRBV12-3/TRBV12-4 | CASSPQQGAAFF
TRBJ1-6 | TRBV19 | CASSGQGLNSPLHF
TRBJ2-3 | TRBV5-6 | CASSNPDRGTDTQYF
TRBJ2-2 | TRBV6-5 | CASYRTSGRTGELFF
TRBJ1-3 | TRBV9 | CASSVGAQGASSGNTIYF
TRBJ1-1 | TRBV5-1 | CASSLESTGQTEAFF
TRBJ2-1 | TRBV5-1 | CASSGGGSTHNEQFF
TRBJ2-7 | TRBV7-2 | CASSLEAGGGEQYF
TRBJ1-5 | TRBV15 | CATSDRRGGNQPQHF
TRBJ2-1 | TRBV29-1 | CSVVSSGYNEQFF
TRBJ2-3 | TRBV11-3 | CASSRGTSGSADTQYF
TRBJ2-1 | TRBV4-2 | CASSQDRVSYNEQFF
TRBJ1-1 | TRBV19 | CASTQSISGGGKAFF
TRBJ2-5 | TRBV5-1 | CASSLATSAQETQYF
TRBJ1-5 | TRBV5-5 | CASSDRVRNQPQHF
TRBJ1-1 | TRBV19 | CASSLAGRTEAFF
TRBJ1-1 | TRBV11-3 | CASSLGQDRGNTEAFF
TRBJ2-1 | TRBV19 | CASSIRGRWEQFF
TRBJ2-6 | TRBV9 | CASSARGQGSYLANVLTF
TRBJ1-1 | TRBV19 | CASSWDSQNTEAFF
TRBJ1-5 | TRBV30 | CAWSDFLGAQPQHF
TRBJ1-2 | TRBV3-1/TRBV3-2 | CASSQGGQGLRGYTF
TRBJ2-3 | TRBV2 | CASSSGNGGRSTDTQYF
TRBJ2-1 | TRBV12-3/TRBV12-4 | CASSRRDNEQFF
TRBJ2-5 | TRBV5-1 | CASTLGGLKEETQYF
TRBJ1-2 | TRBV7-2 | CASSRDHYGYTF
TRBJ2-2 | TRBV5-1 | CASSPPGMRAGELFF
TRBJ2-1 | TRBV11-3 | CASSLTGLLGNEQFF